Following are 7 T cell receptor beta chains from one sample sequenced in a study of monozygotic twins with inflammatory bowel disease. TCRdb re-called the 5' RACE reads and shows each CDR3 protein once, DNA omitted. The specimen's table records some 330,000 distinct CDR3 sequences. Sequenced input: blood. Receptors were obtained from a human donor with ulcerative colitis or Crohn's disease, or a healthy co-twin of an affected twin (not recorded which).

The CDR3 sequence: CSAGGDREAKNIQYF. The chain couples TRBV20-1 to TRBJ2-4; TCRdb's D call, TRBD1, is unchecked because there is no DNA. Germline assignment: CDR1 DFQATT and CDR2 SNEGSKA (reference sequence). There are 15 residues in the CDR3.

This chain uses TRBV24-1 with TRBJ2-1; TCRdb's D call of TRBD2 is untestable without DNA. CDR1 is KGHDR and CDR2 is SFDVKD in the germline V gene. This CDR3 spans 14 amino acids. CDR3 sequence reads: CATSAQAGDTEQFF.

The J gene is TRBJ2-2, the V gene TRBV7-7; TCRdb proposes TRBD2, but this gene call is untestable without DNA. This CDR3 contains 14 residues. Per the germline V gene, CDR1 is SSHAT and CDR2 is FNYEAQ (reference sequence). CDR3 protein: CASSRGLNTGELFF.

The V and J genes are TRBV12-3 or TRBV12-4 and TRBJ2-7; there is no DNA to check the TCRdb D call of TRBD1. This CDR3 has 14 residues. The CDR3 sequence: CASTWRGQSYEQYF.

V gene TRBV6-2 or TRBV6-3 combines with J gene TRBJ2-3; TCRdb names TRBD2, which stays unverified in the absence of DNA. CDR1 is MNHEY and CDR2 is SVGEGT in the germline V gene. The CDR3 covers 20 residues. The CDR3 spells CASNTARGFGGLVNTDTQYF.

The chain is built from TRBV28 and TRBJ1-1; there is no DNA to check the TCRdb D call of TRBD1. Germline CDR1 and CDR2: MDHEN and SYDVKM. The CDR3 has 16 residues. The CDR3 region is CASSLWYRGGGTEAFF.

CDR3 protein: CASSSSGGRPNEQFF. The chain combines TRBV11-2 with TRBJ2-1; lacking DNA, the TRBD1 call made by TCRdb goes unchecked. CDR3 size: 15 residues. Germline V gives CDR1 SGHAT, CDR2 FQNNGV.